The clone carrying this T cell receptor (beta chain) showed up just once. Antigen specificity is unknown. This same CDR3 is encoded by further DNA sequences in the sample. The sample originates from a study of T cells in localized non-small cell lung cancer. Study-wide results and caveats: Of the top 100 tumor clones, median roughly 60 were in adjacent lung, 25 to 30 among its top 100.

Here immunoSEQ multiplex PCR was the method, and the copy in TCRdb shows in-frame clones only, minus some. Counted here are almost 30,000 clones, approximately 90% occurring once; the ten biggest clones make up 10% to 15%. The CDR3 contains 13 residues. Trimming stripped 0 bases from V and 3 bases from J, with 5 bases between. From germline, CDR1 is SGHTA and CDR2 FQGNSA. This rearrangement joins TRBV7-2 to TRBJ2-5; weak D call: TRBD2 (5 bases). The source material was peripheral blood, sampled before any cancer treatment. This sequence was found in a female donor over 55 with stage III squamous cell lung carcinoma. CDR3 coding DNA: TGTGCCAGCAGCTTAGCCGGGAAAGAGACCCAGTACTTC. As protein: CASSLAGKETQYF.